This T cell receptor beta chain was sequenced in a study of identical twins. Findings of the study overall: Rather than following the same donors, the conclusions depended on cross-sectional statistical analysis.

TCRdb ran MiXCR on the 5' RACE reads and lists one entry per CDR3 protein. The data show approximately 1.8 million distinct CDR3 sequences, around 33% seen once. V shed 0 bases, J shed 5 bases, and the junction held 9 bases outside the gene matches. Germline V gene data show CDR1 as SQVTM and CDR2 as ANQGSEA. The CDR3 extends over 16 amino acids. This clonotype was counted a few times. Its target is not known. The sample taken for sequencing was cord blood. J is TRBJ2-2 and V is TRBV29-1; TRBD2 agrees at 7 bases. The receptor comes from a newborn girl in good health. The CDR3 loop is CSVEDRGGPRTGELFF. CDR3 sequence (DNA): TGCAGCGTTGAAGATAGGGGAGGGCCACGAACCGGGGAGCTGTTTTTT.